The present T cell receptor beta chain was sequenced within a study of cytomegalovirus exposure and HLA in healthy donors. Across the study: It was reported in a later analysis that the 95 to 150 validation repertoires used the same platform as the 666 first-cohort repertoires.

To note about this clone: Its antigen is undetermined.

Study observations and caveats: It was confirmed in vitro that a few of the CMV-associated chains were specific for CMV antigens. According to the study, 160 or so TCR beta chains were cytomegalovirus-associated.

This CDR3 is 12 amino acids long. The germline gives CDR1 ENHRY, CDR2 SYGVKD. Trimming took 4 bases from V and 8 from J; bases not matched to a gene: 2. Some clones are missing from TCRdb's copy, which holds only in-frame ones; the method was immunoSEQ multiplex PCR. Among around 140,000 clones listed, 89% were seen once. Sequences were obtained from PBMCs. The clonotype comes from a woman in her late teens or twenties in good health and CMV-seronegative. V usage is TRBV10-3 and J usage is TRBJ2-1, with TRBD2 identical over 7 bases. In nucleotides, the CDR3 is TGTGCCATCAGTGGGGCGGGAGATGAGCAGTTCTTC. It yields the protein CAISGAGDEQFF.